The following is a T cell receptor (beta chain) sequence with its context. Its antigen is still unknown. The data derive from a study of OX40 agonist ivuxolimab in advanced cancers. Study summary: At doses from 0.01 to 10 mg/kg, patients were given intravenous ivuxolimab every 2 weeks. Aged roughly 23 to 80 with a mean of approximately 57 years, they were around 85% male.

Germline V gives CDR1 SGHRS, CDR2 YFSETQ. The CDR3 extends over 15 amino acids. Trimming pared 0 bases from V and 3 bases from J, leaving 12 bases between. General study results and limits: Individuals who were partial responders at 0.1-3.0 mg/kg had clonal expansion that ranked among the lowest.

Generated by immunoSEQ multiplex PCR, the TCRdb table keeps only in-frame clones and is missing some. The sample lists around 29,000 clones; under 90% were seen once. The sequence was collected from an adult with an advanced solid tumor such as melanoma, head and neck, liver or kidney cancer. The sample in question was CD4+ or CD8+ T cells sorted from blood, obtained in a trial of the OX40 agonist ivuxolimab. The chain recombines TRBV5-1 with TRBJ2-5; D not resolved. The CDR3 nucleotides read TGCGCCAGCAGCTTGGTTGGCAGCCTGGAAGAGACCCAGTACTTC. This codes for CASSLVGSLEETQYF. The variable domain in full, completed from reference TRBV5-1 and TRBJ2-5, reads KAGVTQTPRYLIKTRGQQVTLSCSPISGHRSVSWYQQTPGQGLQFLFEYFSETQRNKGNFPGRFSGRQFSNSRSEMNVSTLELGDSALYLCASSLVGSLEETQYFGPGTRLLVL.